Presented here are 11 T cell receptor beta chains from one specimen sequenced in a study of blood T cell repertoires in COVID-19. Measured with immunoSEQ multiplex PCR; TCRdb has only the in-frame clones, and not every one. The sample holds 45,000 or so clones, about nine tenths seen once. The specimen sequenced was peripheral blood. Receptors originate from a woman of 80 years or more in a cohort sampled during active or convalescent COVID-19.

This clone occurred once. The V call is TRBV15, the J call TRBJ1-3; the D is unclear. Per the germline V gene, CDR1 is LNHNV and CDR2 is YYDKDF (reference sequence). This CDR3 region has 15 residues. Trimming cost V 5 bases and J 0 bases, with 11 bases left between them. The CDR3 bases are TGTGCCACCAGCCCATCTCGGGGCTCTGGAAACACCATATATTTT. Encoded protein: CATSPSRGSGNTIYF.

CDR3 nucleotides: TGTGCCAGCAGCTTGGCTGGAGGGGAAAACACCATATATTTT. Residues: CASSLAGGENTIYF. The chain recombines TRBV5-6 with TRBJ1-3; tentatively, D is TRBD1 (5 bases). Germline V gene sequence: CDR1 SGHDT, CDR2 YYEEEE. This CDR3 has 14 amino acids. Trimming stripped 0 bases from V and 6 bases from J, with 10 bases between.

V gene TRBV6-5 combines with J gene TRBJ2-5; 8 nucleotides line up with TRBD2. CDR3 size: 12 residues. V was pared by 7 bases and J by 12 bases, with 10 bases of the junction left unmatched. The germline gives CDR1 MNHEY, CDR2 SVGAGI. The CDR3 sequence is CASTSPTGGEYF. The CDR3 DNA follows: TGTGCCAGCACCTCCCCGACGGGGGGGGAGTACTTC.

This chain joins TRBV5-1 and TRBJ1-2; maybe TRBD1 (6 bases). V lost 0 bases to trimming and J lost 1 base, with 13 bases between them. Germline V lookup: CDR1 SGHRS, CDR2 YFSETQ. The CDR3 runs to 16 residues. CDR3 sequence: CASSLGLGAFNYGYTF. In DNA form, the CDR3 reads TGCGCCAGCAGCTTGGGCCTGGGGGCGTTTAACTATGGCTACACCTTC.

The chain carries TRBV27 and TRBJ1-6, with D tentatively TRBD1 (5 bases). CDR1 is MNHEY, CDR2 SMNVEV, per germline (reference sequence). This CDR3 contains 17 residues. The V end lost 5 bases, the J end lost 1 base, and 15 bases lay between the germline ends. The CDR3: CASSVAVQGSYNSPLHF. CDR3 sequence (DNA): TGTGCCAGCAGTGTCGCTGTTCAGGGATCCTATAATTCACCCCTCCACTTT.

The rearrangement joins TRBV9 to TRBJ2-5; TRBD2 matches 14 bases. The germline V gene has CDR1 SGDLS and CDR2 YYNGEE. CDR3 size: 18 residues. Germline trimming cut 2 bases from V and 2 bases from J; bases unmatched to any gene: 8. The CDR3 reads CASSVGTSGSGGQETQYF. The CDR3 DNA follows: TGTGCCAGCAGCGTTGGGACTAGCGGGAGCGGGGGACAAGAGACCCAGTACTTC.

This chain's CDR3 is CASSKRLPGTTSPLYEQYF. CDR3 sequence (DNA): TGTGCCAGCAGCAAACGCCTCCCGGGTACGACTAGCCCACTCTACGAGCAGTACTTC. The chain couples TRBV21-1 to TRBJ2-7; TRBD2, as called in the table, went unchecked against the DNA. TRBV21-1 is flagged as a pseudogene. The CDR3 contains 19 residues.

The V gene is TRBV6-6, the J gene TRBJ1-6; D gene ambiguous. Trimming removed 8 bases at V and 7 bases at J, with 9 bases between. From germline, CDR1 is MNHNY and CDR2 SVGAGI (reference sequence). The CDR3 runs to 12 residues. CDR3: CASFGRNSPLHF. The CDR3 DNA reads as TGTGCCAGCTTCGGGAGGAATTCACCCCTCCACTTT.

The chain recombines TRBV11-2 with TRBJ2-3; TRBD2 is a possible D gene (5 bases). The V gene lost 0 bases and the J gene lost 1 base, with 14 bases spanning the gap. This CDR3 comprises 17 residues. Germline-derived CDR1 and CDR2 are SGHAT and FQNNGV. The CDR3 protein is CASSLDGLLRGTDTQYF. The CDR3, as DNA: TGTGCCAGCAGCTTAGATGGTTTGTTGAGGGGCACAGATACGCAGTATTTT.

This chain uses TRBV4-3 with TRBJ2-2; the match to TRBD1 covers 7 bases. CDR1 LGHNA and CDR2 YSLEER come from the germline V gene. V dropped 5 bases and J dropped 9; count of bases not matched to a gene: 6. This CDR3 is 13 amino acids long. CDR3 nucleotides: TGCGCCAGCAGCGCCGACAGGGCGAGGGAGCTGTTTTTT. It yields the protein CASSADRARELFF.

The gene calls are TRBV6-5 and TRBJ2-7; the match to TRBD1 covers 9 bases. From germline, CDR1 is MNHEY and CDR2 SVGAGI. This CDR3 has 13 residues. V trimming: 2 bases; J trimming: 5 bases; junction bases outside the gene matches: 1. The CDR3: CASSYGQGNEQYF. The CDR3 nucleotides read TGTGCCAGCAGTTACGGACAGGGGAACGAGCAGTACTTC.